The 18 T cell receptor beta chains reported below all come from one sample, sequenced in a study of B cell selection in AIRE deficiency. TCRdb keeps only in-frame clones here, not all; method: immunoSEQ multiplex PCR. This table has about 27,000 clones, just under 97% appearing once. The sorted conventional CD4 T cells were gated as CD4+CD127+. Sequenced sample: CD4+CD127+ conventional T cells sorted from PBMCs. The receptors shown here come from a human donor in good health.

V gene TRBV30 combines with J gene TRBJ1-6, with TRBD1 matching over 7 bases. Germline values: CDR1 GTSNPN, CDR2 SVGIG (reference sequence). The CDR3 is 20 amino acids. The junction had 20 bases not matched to a gene; V was cut back by 0 bases and J by 6 bases. The CDR3 reads CAWSVHRGLGWERGNSPLHF. For the CDR3, the DNA is TGTGCCTGGAGTGTACACAGGGGCCTGGGCTGGGAAAGGGGTAATTCACCCCTCCACTTT.

This rearrangement joins TRBV18 to TRBJ2-7; 10 bases are a match to TRBD1. With 3 bases clipped from V and 3 bases from J, the junction kept 8 bases outside the gene matches. The CDR3 runs 16 residues. CDR1 is KGHSH, CDR2 LQKENI, per germline. CDR3 DNA: TGTGCCAGCTCACCTGCCGGGACAGGGGTCCTCTACGAGCAGTACTTC. Translated: CASSPAGTGVLYEQYF.

In this sample, this clone turned up once. The chain is built from TRBV19 and TRBJ1-6; D not certain. The germline CDR1 and CDR2 sequences are LNHDA and SQIVND (reference sequence). This CDR3 is 13 amino acids long. Trimming cost V 5 bases and J 10 bases, with 12 bases left between them. The CDR3 loop reads CASSAQSGSPLHF. The DNA for the CDR3 is TGTGCCAGTAGTGCACAGTCGGGATCACCCCTCCACTTT.

The chain links TRBV28 to TRBJ1-4; possible D gene TRBD1, 6 bases. The CDR3 sequence is 15 residues long. Germline-derived CDR1 and CDR2 are MDHEN and SYDVKM. The V and J ends lost 3 bases and 8 bases respectively, with 16 bases between them. This CDR3 reads CASSLNRVNVEKLFF. CDR3 sequence (DNA): TGTGCCAGCAGTTTGAACAGGGTAAATGTGGAAAAACTGTTTTTT.

This sequence joins TRBV18 and TRBJ2-1; 9 bases match TRBD2. Germline assignment: CDR1 KGHSH and CDR2 LQKENI. With V trimmed by 8 bases and J by 0 bases, 2 bases remained unmatched. The CDR3 has 14 residues. CDR3 nucleotide sequence: TGTGCCAGCGCTAGCGGGAACTCCTACAATGAGCAGTTCTTC. It is translated as CASASGNSYNEQFF.

This chain connects TRBV4-1 to TRBJ1-2; TRBD1 matches at 9 bases. Germline V gene lookup returns CDR1 MGHRA and CDR2 YSYEKL. This CDR3 comprises 15 residues. Germline trimming cut 0 bases from V and 5 bases from J; bases unmatched to any gene: 4. CDR3 protein: CASSQEATGGYGYTF. Here the CDR3 DNA reads TGCGCCAGCAGCCAAGAGGCGACAGGGGGTTATGGCTACACCTTC.

The gene calls are TRBV28 and TRBJ2-5; 14 nucleotides match TRBD2. Germline values: CDR1 MDHEN, CDR2 SYDVKM. The CDR3 spans 16 residues. With 6 bases clipped from V and 1 base from J, the junction kept 4 bases outside the gene matches. This chain's CDR3 is CASRTGTSGGQETQYF. The CDR3 region has the DNA TGTGCCAGCAGAACCGGGACTAGCGGGGGCCAAGAGACCCAGTACTTC.

The J gene is TRBJ2-3, the V gene TRBV2; possibly TRBD1 or TRBD2 for D (5 bases each). The germline V gene has CDR1 SNHLY and CDR2 FYNNEI. The V and J ends lost 5 bases and 2 bases respectively, with 11 bases between them. This CDR3 has 14 residues. The CDR3 bases are TGTGCCAGCAGTTCCGGGACGAACACAGATACGCAGTATTTT. It translates to CASSSGTNTDTQYF.

V usage is TRBV6-5 and J usage is TRBJ2-5; D is uncertain. The CDR3 consists of 14 residues. Germline V CDR1 and CDR2: MNHEY, SVGAGI. The V gene lost 6 bases and the J gene lost 5 bases, with 16 bases spanning the gap. The CDR3 DNA sequence: TGTGCCAGCAGGGGCTTGTTAGGGCAGGAGACCCAGTACTTC. The encoded protein is CASRGLLGQETQYF.

CDR3 sequence reads: CASSPRTSGRYEQYF. In DNA, the CDR3 is TGTGCCAGTAGTCCCCGGACTAGCGGGAGGTACGAGCAGTACTTC. The chain combines TRBV19 with TRBJ2-7; TRBD2 matches 14 bases. Germline V gene sequence: CDR1 LNHDA, CDR2 SQIVND (reference sequence). This CDR3 has 15 residues. The ends lost 5 bases at V and 4 bases at J; junction bases unmatched: 4.

The genes are TRBV6-5 and TRBJ1-1; D is uncertain. V was shortened by 5 bases and J by 1 base, with 11 bases between the two germline ends. The CDR3 spans 14 residues. Germline V gives CDR1 MNHEY, CDR2 SVGAGI. In DNA form, the CDR3 reads TGTGCCAGCAGTGATATTCCGACGAACACTGAAGCTTTCTTT. It encodes CASSDIPTNTEAFF.

The chain uses TRBV11-2 and TRBJ2-3, with 8 bases lining up with TRBD2. Germline CDR1 SGHAT, CDR2 FQNNGV. This CDR3 is 16 amino acids long. Trimming removed 2 bases from V and 1 base from J; junction bases left unmatched: 5. CDR3 sequence reads: CASSLRGTRRTDTQYF. CDR3 in DNA: TGTGCCAGCAGCTTAAGAGGGACTAGACGCACAGATACGCAGTATTTT.

The chain recombines TRBV5-1 with TRBJ2-3; TRBD1 aligns across 9 bases. V was pared by 4 bases and J by 2 bases, with 5 bases of the junction left unmatched. The CDR3 totals 15 residues. Germline-derived CDR1 and CDR2 are SGHRS and YFSETQ. The CDR3 reads CASSPGQGVTDTQYF. The DNA of the CDR3 is TGCGCCAGCAGCCCGGGACAGGGCGTCACAGATACGCAGTATTTT.

This clone showed up just once. The chain recombines TRBV4-1 with TRBJ2-7, with no clear D. This CDR3 region has 15 residues. The V end lost 4 bases, the J end lost 0 bases, and 13 bases lay between the germline ends. From germline, CDR1 is MGHRA and CDR2 YSYEKL. The CDR3 DNA reads as TGCGCCAGCAGCCCCGTGGGCACCAGCTCCTACGAGCAGTACTTC. Amino acid sequence: CASSPVGTSSYEQYF.

Here the CDR3 reads CASSEKGLNEKLFF. In nucleotides, the CDR3 is TGTGCCAGCAGTGAAAAGGGGCTTAATGAAAAACTGTTTTTT. J is TRBJ1-4 and V is TRBV6-1, with TRBD1 as a possible D gene (5 bases). Per germline, CDR1 MNHNS and CDR2 SASEGT. Trimming pared 2 bases from V and 4 bases from J, leaving 8 bases between. This CDR3 spans 14 amino acids.

Regarding this clone: One end of the junction is discordant with germline, which a read error may explain. J is TRBJ2-7 and V is TRBV5-3, with 8 bases fitting TRBD2. TRBV5-3 is labeled an ORF, and its function is uncertain. The CDR3 extends over 14 amino acids. The CDR3 sequence: CASSLAAGEQEQYF. CDR3 in DNA: TGTGCCAGCAGCTTGGCAGCGGGAGAACAGGAGCAGTACTTC.

The DNA of the CDR3 is TGCGCCAGCAGCTTCTTCGCACGGACTAGCTCCTACGAGCAGTACTTC. Its protein product is CASSFFARTSSYEQYF. The J gene is TRBJ2-7, the V gene TRBV5-1, with 7 bases matching TRBD2. Losses at the gene ends were 2 bases for V and 0 bases for J; bases not matched to a gene: 8. Germline loops: CDR1 SGHRS, CDR2 YFSETQ. The CDR3 totals 16 residues.

The rearrangement uses TRBV5-4 and TRBJ1-2; D is unresolved. The CDR3 is 14 residues long. Per germline, CDR1 SGHNT and CDR2 YYREEE (reference sequence). Trimming removed 1 base from V and 5 bases from J, with 12 bases in between. The DNA for the CDR3 is TGTGCCAGCAGCTTGTCCGGGAAGAATTATGGCTACACCTTC. Protein product: CASSLSGKNYGYTF.